The table lists the clone carrying this T cell receptor (beta chain) with a count of one. This CDR3 has 16 amino acids. Germline CDR1 LGHDT, CDR2 YNNKEL (reference sequence). The V end lost 4 bases, the J end lost 7 bases, and 19 bases lay between the germline ends. These data originate in a study of blood T cell repertoires in COVID-19. As for the study in general: Samples representing acute and convalescent COVID-19 were sourced from the United States, Italy and Spain. Sources were T cells, B-cell-depleted T cells, or PBMCs; the material itself was cDNA or gDNA.

Here immunoSEQ multiplex PCR was the method, and the copy in TCRdb shows in-frame clones only, minus some. The sample contains about 350,000 clones, over 85% of which appear only once. The receptor was derived from a woman aged 55-69 years with COVID-19, enrolled during active disease. Sequencing was performed on peripheral blood. The rearrangement uses TRBV3-1 (or the pseudogene TRBV3-2) and TRBJ1-4; D call uncertain. The CDR3 coding sequence is TGTGCCAGCAGCCCCCGGGAGGGCAGCTTGGGTGAAAAACTGTTTTTT. Translating gives CASSPREGSLGEKLFF.